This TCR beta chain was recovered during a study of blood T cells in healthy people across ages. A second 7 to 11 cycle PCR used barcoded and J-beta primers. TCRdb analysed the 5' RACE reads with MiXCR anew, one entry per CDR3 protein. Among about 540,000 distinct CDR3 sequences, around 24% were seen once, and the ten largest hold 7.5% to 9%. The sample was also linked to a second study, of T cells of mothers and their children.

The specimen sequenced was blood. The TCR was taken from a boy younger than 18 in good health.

The CDR3 coding sequence is TGCAGCGCCTGGGTAGGGGAAGGCTACGAGCAGTACTTC. Translation gives CSAWVGEGYEQYF. The V gene is TRBV29-1, the J gene TRBJ2-7, with D possibly being TRBD1 (5 bases). CDR1 and CDR2 (germline): SQVTM, ANQGSEA. The ends were cut back, 7 bases at V and 3 bases at J, with 16 bases in the middle. The CDR3 runs to 13 residues.